Given below is one T cell receptor (beta chain) in context. No antigen is known for it. Germline CDR1 and CDR2: SNHLY and FYNNEI. This CDR3 has 14 residues. With V trimmed by 10 bases and J by 7 bases, 15 bases remained unmatched. This entry is derived from a study of cytomegalovirus exposure and HLA in healthy donors. Study-wide results and limits: Among the CMV-associated chains, three were confirmed in vitro as specific for CMV antigens. In a later analysis, HLA-C alleles had the fewest associated TCRs, DRB1 alleles the most. Some TCR beta chains (roughly 150 of them) were listed as cytomegalovirus-associated. Reportedly, cytomegalovirus status was diagnosed with high sensitivity and specificity.

The PCR employed 60 Vbeta primers together with 13 Jbeta primers. Libraries were prepared by immunoSEQ multiplex PCR; TCRdb keeps only in-frame clonotypes and omits some of them. The table records more than 130,000 clones, around 72% of them present only once. The sequence was obtained from a human donor in good health. This chain connects TRBV2 to TRBJ2-5, with 7 nucleotides matching TRBD1. The source material was PBMCs. The CDR3 DNA reads as TGTGCCACCACGCTGATGAGGGACAGCTCGACCCAGTACTTC. This sequence encodes CATTLMRDSSTQYF.